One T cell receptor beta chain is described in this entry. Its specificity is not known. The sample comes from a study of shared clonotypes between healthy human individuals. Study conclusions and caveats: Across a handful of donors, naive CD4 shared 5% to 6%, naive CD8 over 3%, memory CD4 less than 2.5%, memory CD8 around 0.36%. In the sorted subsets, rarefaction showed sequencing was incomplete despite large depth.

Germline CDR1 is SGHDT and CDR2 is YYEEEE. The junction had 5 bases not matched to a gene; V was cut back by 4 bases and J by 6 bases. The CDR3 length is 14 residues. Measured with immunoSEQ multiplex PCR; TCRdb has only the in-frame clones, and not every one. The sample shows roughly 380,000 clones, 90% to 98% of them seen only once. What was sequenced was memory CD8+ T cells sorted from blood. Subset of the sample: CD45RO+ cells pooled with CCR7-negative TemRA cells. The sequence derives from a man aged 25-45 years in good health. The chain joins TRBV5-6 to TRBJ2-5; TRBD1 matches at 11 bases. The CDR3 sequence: CASSIGQGAKTQYF. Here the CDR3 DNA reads TGTGCCAGCAGCATAGGACAGGGGGCCAAGACCCAGTACTTC.